Listed here is a single T cell receptor beta chain. Its antigen is unidentified. This record belongs to a study of cytomegalovirus exposure and HLA in healthy donors. Whole-study results and caveats: One variant, a missense change in DCLRE1C, was linked in a later analysis to TCR beta V- and J-gene trimming. TRBV6-2, TRBV6-3 and some other V segments were unresolvable in 87-base-pair reads.

It was with 60 Vbeta and 13 Jbeta primers that the PCR ran. Some clones are missing from TCRdb's copy, which holds only in-frame ones; the method was immunoSEQ multiplex PCR. In the table there are about 190,000 clones, roughly 80% of which are singletons. Donors in the study were healthy people who gave bone marrow. J gave up 1 base and V 0 bases, and 3 bases lay outside the gene matches. CDR3 length: 16 residues. Germline V CDR1 and CDR2: LGHNA, YNFKEQ. The TCR was taken from a woman aged 18-29 years in good health and CMV-seronegative. V and J are TRBV4-2 and TRBJ1-2, with TRBD1 matching 9 bases. Sequencing was carried out using PBMCs. CDR3 DNA: TGTGCCAGCAGCCAAGATCACAGGGGGCTTAACTATGGCTACACCTTC. This encodes CASSQDHRGLNYGYTF.